This T cell receptor (beta chain) was recorded in a study of OX40 agonist ivuxolimab in advanced cancers. Findings and limits, study-wide: The study found among the lowest clonal expansion in partial responders at 0.1-3.0 mg/kg.

Sequencing used immunoSEQ multiplex PCR; TCRdb keeps in-frame clones, though not all of them. The sample holds some 15,000 clones, approximately 77% seen once. In regard to this clone: What it recognizes is unknown.

The CDR3 runs to 17 residues. The trim removed 2 bases at V and 3 bases at J, leaving 7 bases unmatched. Germline loops: CDR1 SNHLY, CDR2 FYNNEI. The rearrangement joins TRBV2 to TRBJ2-1; TRBD2 agrees at 10 bases. The sequence came from an adult with an advanced solid tumor such as melanoma, head and neck, liver or kidney cancer. The sample consisted of CD4+ or CD8+ T cells sorted from blood, taken in a trial of the OX40 agonist ivuxolimab. The CDR3 DNA reads TGTGCCAGCAGTGAAAGGGAAGTAGCGGGGGGCTACAATGAGCAGTTCTTC. Protein: CASSEREVAGGYNEQFF.